The 5 T cell receptor beta chains given below trace back to one sample, sequenced in a study of graft-versus-host responses after intestinal transplantation (dated by TCRdb to about 2021). These receptors lack a known antigen. The sample's time point label is to be understood as: cells obtained before transplantation from donor or recipient. Libraries were built with the immunoSEQ multiplex PCR assay. TCRdb mirrors the immuneACCESS table, restricted to in-frame sequences. Some clones are absent from its copies; in checked studies, under half trace to an unresolved V gene, and the reason for the others is unknown. For this sample there are over 100,000 clones; about 95% appear just once. Clones ranked in the top ten supply around 3% of the sample. The sample here was unstimulated CD8+ T cells sorted from spleen or lymph node cells, taken before intestinal transplant. The receptor source for this set is a human donor who received an intestinal transplant.

A remark on this clone: Germline and junction disagree at one end, which may indicate a read error. CDR3 DNA: TGTGTCAGCAGTTTCCGGTACAGGGGTTTAGCCTACGAGCAGTACTTC. It codes for CVSSFRYRGLAYEQYF. The chain is built from TRBV28 and TRBJ2-7; 7 bases are a match to TRBD1. CDR1 is MDHEN, CDR2 SYDVKM, per germline. This CDR3 has 16 amino acids. Complete variable domain (other parts from reference TRBV28 and TRBJ2-7): DVKVTQSSRYLVKRTGEKVFLECVQDMDHENMFWYRQDPGLGLRLIYFSYDVKMKEKGDIPEGYSVSREKKERFSLILESASTNQTSMYLCVSSFRYRGLAYEQYFGPGTRLTVT.

This sequence joins TRBV9 and TRBJ2-3, with 11 bases fitting TRBD2. CDR3 length equals 17 residues. Trimming took 0 bases from V and 1 from J; bases not matched to a gene: 4. Per the germline V gene, CDR1 is SGDLS and CDR2 is YYNGEE. CDR3 nucleotide sequence: TGTGCCAGCAGCGTAGATGGACTAGCGGGCCGCACAGATACGCAGTATTTT. Protein: CASSVDGLAGRTDTQYF.

V gene TRBV7-6 combines with J gene TRBJ1-1; 7 nucleotides line up with TRBD1. The CDR3 has 14 residues. Looked up from germline, CDR1 is SGHVS and CDR2 is FNYEAQ. J lost 4 bases, V lost 1 base, and 3 bases had no gene match. In nucleotides, the CDR3 is TGTGCCAGCAGCTTAGGTGGACAGGCCACTGAAGCTTTCTTT. Protein sequence: CASSLGGQATEAFF.

V is TRBV7-7 and J is TRBJ2-1; no clear D. Trimming removed 5 bases at V and 0 bases at J, with 20 bases between. Germline CDR1 is SSHAT and CDR2 is FNYEAQ (reference sequence). CDR3 size: 18 residues. The CDR3 DNA sequence: TGTGCCAGCAGCCCGACTGCCCATACATCTCACTCCTACAATGAGCAGTTCTTC. Amino acid sequence: CASSPTAHTSHSYNEQFF. The whole variable domain, remainder taken from reference TRBV7-7 and TRBJ2-1, is GAGVSQSPRYKVTKRGQDVTLRCDPISSHATLYWYQQALGQGPEFLTYFNYEAQPDKSGLPSDRFSAERPEGSISTLTIQRTEQRDSAMYRCASSPTAHTSHSYNEQFFGPGTRLTVL.

The genes are TRBV7-3 and TRBJ2-7; D might be TRBD1 or TRBD2, each matching 5 bases. The germline V gene encodes CDR1 SGHTA and CDR2 FQGTGA. The length of the CDR3 is 13 residues. V lost 5 bases and J lost 4, with 12 bases in between. CDR3 region: CASSPGAGYEQYF. The CDR3 region has the DNA TGTGCCAGCAGCCCCGGGGCCGGATACGAGCAGTACTTC.